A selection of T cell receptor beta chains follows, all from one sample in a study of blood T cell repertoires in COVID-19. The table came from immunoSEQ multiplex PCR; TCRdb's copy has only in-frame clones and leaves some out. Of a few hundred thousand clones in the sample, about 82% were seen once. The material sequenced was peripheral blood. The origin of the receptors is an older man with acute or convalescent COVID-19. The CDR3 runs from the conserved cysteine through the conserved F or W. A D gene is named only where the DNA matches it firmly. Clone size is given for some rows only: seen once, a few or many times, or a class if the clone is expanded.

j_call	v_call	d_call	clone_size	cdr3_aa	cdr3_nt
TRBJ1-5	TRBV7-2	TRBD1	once	CASSWGQGGNQPQHF	TGTGCCAGCAGCTGGGGACAGGGAGGCAATCAGCCCCAGCATTTT
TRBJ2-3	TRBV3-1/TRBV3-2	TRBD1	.	CASSETGTDTDTQYF	TGTGCCAGCAGCGAAACCGGGACAGACACAGATACGCAGTATTTT
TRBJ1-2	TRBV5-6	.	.	CASTPLGDYGYTF	TGTGCCAGCACCCCCCTCGGGGACTATGGCTACACCTTC
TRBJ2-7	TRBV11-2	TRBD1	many	CASSLTDRGAYEQYF	TGTGCCAGCAGCCTTACGGACAGGGGGGCCTACGAGCAGTACTTC
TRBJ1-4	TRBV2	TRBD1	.	CASRPAAGQGRLELFF	TGTGCCAGCAGGCCCGCCGCAGGACAGGGGCGCCTGGAACTGTTTTTT
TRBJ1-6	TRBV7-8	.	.	CASSLAQRKGRPYNSPLHF	TGTGCCAGCAGCTTAGCGCAAAGAAAGGGGCGACCCTATAATTCACCCCTCCACTTT
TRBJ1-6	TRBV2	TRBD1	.	CASRLRQGKESPLHF	TGTGCCAGCAGACTCAGACAGGGGAAGGAATCACCCCTCCACTTT
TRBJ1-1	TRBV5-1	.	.	CASSLDSSRMNTEAFF	TGCGCCAGCAGCCTAGATAGCAGCCGAATGAACACTGAAGCTTTCTTT
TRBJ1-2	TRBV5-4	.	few	CASSFTGSPFGYTF	TGTGCCAGCAGCTTCACCGGGTCCCCTTTTGGCTACACCTTC
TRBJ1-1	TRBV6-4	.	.	CASSENLNTEAFF	TGTGCCAGCAGTGAAAACTTGAACACTGAAGCTTTCTTT
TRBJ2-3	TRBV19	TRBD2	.	CASSTGLAGGPDTQYF	TGTGCCAGTAGTACAGGACTAGCGGGAGGCCCAGATACGCAGTATTTT
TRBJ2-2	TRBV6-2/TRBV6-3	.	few	CASSYWGRETGELFF	TGTGCCAGCAGTTATTGGGGCAGAGAAACCGGGGAGCTGTTTTTT
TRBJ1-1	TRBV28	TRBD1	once	CASSLQGASTEAFF	TGTGCCAGCAGTTTACAGGGGGCGAGCACTGAAGCTTTCTTT
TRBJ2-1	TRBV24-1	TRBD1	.	CATSAPDRGYNEQFF	TGTGCCACCAGTGCCCCGGACAGGGGCTACAATGAGCAGTTCTTC
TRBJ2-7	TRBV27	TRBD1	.	CASRDRAYEQYF	TGTGCCAGCAGGGACAGGGCCTACGAGCAGTACTTC
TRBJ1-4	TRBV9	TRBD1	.	CASSVSNRGNEKLFF	TGTGCCAGCAGCGTATCTAACAGGGGTAATGAAAAACTGTTTTTT
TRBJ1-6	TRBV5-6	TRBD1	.	CASSLDQRTGESLHF	TGTGCCAGCAGCTTGGACCAGAGGACAGGGGAATCCCTCCACTTT
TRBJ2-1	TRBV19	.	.	CASRSGTPGRDEQFF	TGTGCCAGTAGATCAGGGACACCGGGGAGGGATGAGCAGTTCTTC
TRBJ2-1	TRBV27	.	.	CASSAGTPYNEQFF	TGTGCCAGCAGTGCCGGGACACCGTACAATGAGCAGTTCTTC
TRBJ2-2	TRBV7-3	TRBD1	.	CASSSLAGQGNTGELFF	TGTGCCAGCAGCTCCCTGGCGGGACAGGGTAACACCGGGGAGCTGTTTTTT
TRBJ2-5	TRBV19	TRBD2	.	CASSGGWTSGGAETQYF	TGTGCCAGTAGTGGTGGCTGGACTAGCGGGGGGGCAGAGACCCAGTACTTC
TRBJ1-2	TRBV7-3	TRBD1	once	CASSFTGPGGYGYTF	TGTGCCAGCAGCTTTACGGGACCAGGGGGCTATGGCTACACCTTC
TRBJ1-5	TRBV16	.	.	CASSPYSNQPQHF	TGTGCCAGCAGCCCGTATAGCAATCAGCCCCAGCATTTT
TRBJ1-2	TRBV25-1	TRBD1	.	CASSAGTGGKNYGYTF	TGTGCCAGCAGTGCCGGGACAGGGGGAAAGAACTATGGCTACACCTTC
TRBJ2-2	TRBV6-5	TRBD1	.	CASSAGTGDAGELFF	TGTGCCAGCAGCGCCGGGACAGGGGATGCCGGGGAGCTGTTTTTT
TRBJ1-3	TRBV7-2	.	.	CASSFQNTIYF	TGTGCCAGCAGCTTCCAGAACACCATATATTTT
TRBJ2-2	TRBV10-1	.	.	CASSQGTGELFF	TGCGCCAGCAGTCAGGGGACCGGGGAGCTGTTTTTT
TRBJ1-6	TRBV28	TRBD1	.	CASSPGTGVDSPLHF	TGTGCCAGCAGTCCCGGGACAGGGGTAGATTCACCCCTCCACTTT
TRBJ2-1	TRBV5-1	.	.	CASSLGDRLSYNEQFF	TGCGCCAGCAGCTTGGGAGACAGGTTGTCCTACAATGAGCAGTTCTTC
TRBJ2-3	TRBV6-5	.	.	CASSLEGVGTQYF	TGTGCCAGCAGTTTGGAGGGAGTTGGTACGCAGTATTTT
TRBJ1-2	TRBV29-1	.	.	CSVYGGSYGYTF	TGCAGCGTTTACGGGGGGAGCTATGGCTACACCTTC
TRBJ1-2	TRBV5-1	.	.	CASGLSGYGYTF	TGCGCCAGCGGTCTAAGTGGCTATGGCTACACCTTC
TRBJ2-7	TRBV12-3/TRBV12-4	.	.	CASSLGASYEQYF	TGTGCCAGCAGTCTAGGAGCTTCCTACGAGCAGTACTTC
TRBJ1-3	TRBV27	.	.	CASRSGQMLSGNTIYF	TGTGCCAGCAGATCGGGACAAATGCTCTCTGGAAACACCATATATTTT
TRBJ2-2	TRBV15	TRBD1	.	CATSTPRDRSFTGELFF	TGTGCCACCAGCACCCCCCGGGACAGATCATTCACCGGGGAGCTGTTTTTT
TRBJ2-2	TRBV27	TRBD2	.	CASSLAGVGELFF	TGTGCCAGCAGTCTAGCGGGAGTGGGGGAGCTGTTTTTT
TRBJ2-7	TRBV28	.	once	CASSSTGKAGYEQYF	TGTGCCAGCAGTTCTACAGGGAAGGCTGGCTACGAGCAGTACTTC
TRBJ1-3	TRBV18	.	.	CASSPGLQSSGNTIYF	TGTGCCAGCTCACCGGGACTGCAGTCCTCTGGAAACACCATATATTTT
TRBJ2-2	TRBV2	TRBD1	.	CASKKRGLNTGELFF	TGTGCCAGTAAAAAGAGGGGGCTTAACACCGGGGAGCTGTTTTTT
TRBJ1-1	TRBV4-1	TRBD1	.	CASSQDPQGAGNTEAFF	TGCGCCAGCAGCCAAGATCCCCAGGGGGCAGGGAACACTGAAGCTTTCTTT
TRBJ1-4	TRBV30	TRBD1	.	CAWRGGTGREKLFF	TGTGCCTGGAGAGGGGGGACAGGCCGGGAAAAACTGTTTTTT
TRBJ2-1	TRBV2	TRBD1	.	CASSGQGLRNEQFF	TGTGCCAGCAGTGGACAGGGGTTACGGAATGAGCAGTTCTTC
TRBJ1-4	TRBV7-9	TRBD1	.	CASTYRGGGEKLFF	TGTGCCAGCACTTACAGGGGAGGTGGTGAAAAACTGTTTTTT
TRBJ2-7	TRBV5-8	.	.	CASSLGTPREEQYF	TGTGCCAGCAGCCTAGGGACTCCTCGTGAAGAGCAGTACTTC
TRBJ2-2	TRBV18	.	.	CASSPPGDTGELFF	TGTGCCAGCTCACCACCCGGGGACACCGGGGAGCTGTTTTTT
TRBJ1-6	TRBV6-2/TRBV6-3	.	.	CASSPPGISNSPLHF	TGTGCCAGCAGTCCGCCAGGTATTTCAAATTCACCCCTCCACTTT
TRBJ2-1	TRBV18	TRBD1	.	CASSPTGVDEQFF	TGTGCCAGCTCACCCACAGGGGTGGATGAGCAGTTCTTC
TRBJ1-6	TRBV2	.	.	CASSEGWALHF	TGTGCCAGCAGTGAGGGCTGGGCCCTCCACTTT
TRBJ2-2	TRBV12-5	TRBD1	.	CASGYGQAGELFF	TGTGCTAGTGGGTATGGACAGGCCGGGGAGCTGTTTTTT
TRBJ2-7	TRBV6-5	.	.	CASSPPGPYEQYF	TGTGCCAGCAGTCCCCCAGGGCCCTACGAGCAGTACTTC
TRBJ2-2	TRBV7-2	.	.	CASSIRGARTGELFF	TGTGCCAGCAGCATCCGGGGGGCACGGACCGGGGAGCTGTTTTTT
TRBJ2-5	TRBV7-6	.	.	CASSLAGGAQETQYF	TGTGCCAGCAGCTTAGCGGGGGGGGCTCAAGAGACCCAGTACTTC
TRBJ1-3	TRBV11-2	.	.	CASSPLAGNTIYF	TGTGCCAGCAGCCCCCTCGCTGGAAACACCATATATTTT
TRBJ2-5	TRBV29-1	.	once	CSVEVLAGETQYF	TGCAGCGTTGAAGTCCTTGCGGGTGAGACCCAGTACTTC
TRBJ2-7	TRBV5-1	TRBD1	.	CASSGGQASSYEQYF	TGCGCCAGCAGCGGGGGACAGGCTAGCTCCTACGAGCAGTACTTC
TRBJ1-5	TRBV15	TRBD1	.	CATSLDRAQPQHF	TGTGCCACCAGTCTAGACAGGGCTCAGCCCCAGCATTTT
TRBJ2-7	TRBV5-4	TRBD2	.	CASSAGGTSGYEQYF	TGTGCCAGCAGCGCGGGGGGGACTAGCGGCTACGAGCAGTACTTC
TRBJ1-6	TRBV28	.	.	CASRPDRNSPLHF	TGTGCCAGCAGGCCGGACAGAAATTCACCCCTCCACTTT
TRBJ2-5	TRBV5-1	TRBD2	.	CASSLGTSGQETQYF	TGCGCCAGCAGCCTCGGGACTAGCGGCCAAGAGACCCAGTACTTC
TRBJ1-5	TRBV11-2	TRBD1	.	CASSAQGLSNQPQHF	TGTGCCAGCAGCGCACAGGGGCTCAGCAATCAGCCCCAGCATTTT